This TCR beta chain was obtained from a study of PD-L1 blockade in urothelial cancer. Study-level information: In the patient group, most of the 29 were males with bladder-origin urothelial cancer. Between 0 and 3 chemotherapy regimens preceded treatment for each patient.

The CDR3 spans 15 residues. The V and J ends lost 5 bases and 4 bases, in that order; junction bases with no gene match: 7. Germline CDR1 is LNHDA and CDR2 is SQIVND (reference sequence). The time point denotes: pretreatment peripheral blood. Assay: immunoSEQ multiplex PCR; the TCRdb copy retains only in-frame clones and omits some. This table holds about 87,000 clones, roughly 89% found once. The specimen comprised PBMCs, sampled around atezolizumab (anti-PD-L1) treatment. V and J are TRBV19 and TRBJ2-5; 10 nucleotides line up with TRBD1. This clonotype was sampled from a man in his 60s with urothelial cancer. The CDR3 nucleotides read TGTGCCAGTAGTCCCCGGACAGGGGGAAGAGAGACCCAGTACTTC. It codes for CASSPRTGGRETQYF.